The clone carrying this T cell receptor beta chain was picked up one time. The data were obtained in a study of OX40 agonist ivuxolimab in advanced cancers. Generated by immunoSEQ multiplex PCR, the TCRdb table keeps only in-frame clones and is missing some. The table shows more than 80,000 clones, with under 95% occurring only once. The length of the CDR3 is 17 residues. The germline V gene encodes CDR1 MDHEN and CDR2 SYDVKM. Trimming cost V 7 bases and J 6 bases, with 25 bases left between them. This chain connects TRBV28 to TRBJ1-3; possibly TRBD1 for D (6 bases). The specimen comprised CD4+ or CD8+ T cells sorted from blood, sampled in a trial of the OX40 agonist ivuxolimab. The sequence derives from an adult with an advanced solid tumor such as melanoma, head and neck, liver or kidney cancer. This CDR3 is CASKRGAPVHFLNTIYF. The CDR3 nucleotides are TGTGCCAGCAAGAGGGGGGCCCCCGTTCATTTTTTAAACACCATATATTTT.